This is a list of T cell receptor beta chains from one sample in a study of blood T cell repertoires in COVID-19. Repertoires were generated with immunoSEQ multiplex PCR, while TCRdb's copy carries only in-frame clones and drops some. This sample has some 80,000 clones, with 88% found just once. Sequencing was performed on peripheral blood. Receptors originate from a human donor in a cohort sampled during active COVID-19. The CDR3 runs from the conserved cysteine through the conserved F or W. The D gene is left open where the match is weak. Not all rows give a size; the values are once, few, many and, for expanded clones, a class.

CDR3 protein: CASSSQSYEQYF
CDR3 DNA: TGTGCCAGCAGTTCCCAATCCTACGAGCAGTACTTC
J gene: TRBJ2-7
D gene: -
V gene: TRBV6-2/TRBV6-3
clone size: -
CDR3 length: 12

CDR3 protein: CASSRTGGEQFF
CDR3 DNA: TGTGCCAGCAGCCGAACAGGGGGCGAACAGTTCTTC
J gene: TRBJ2-1
D gene: TRBD1
V gene: TRBV12-3/TRBV12-4
clone size: -
CDR3 length: 12

CDR3 protein: CASSQGGEGPNTEAFF
CDR3 DNA: TGTGCCAGCAGTCAAGGGGGTGAGGGACCGAACACTGAAGCTTTCTTT
J gene: TRBJ1-1
D gene: -
V gene: TRBV6-2/TRBV6-3
clone size: once
CDR3 length: 16

CDR3 protein: CSVAGVMNTEAFF
CDR3 DNA: TGCAGCGTCGCAGGGGTGATGAACACTGAAGCTTTCTTT
J gene: TRBJ1-1
D gene: -
V gene: TRBV29-1
clone size: -
CDR3 length: 13

CDR3 protein: CASSLHRSPPDTQYF
CDR3 DNA: TGTGCCAGCAGCTTACACAGGAGTCCACCAGATACGCAGTATTTT
J gene: TRBJ2-3
D gene: -
V gene: TRBV11-2
clone size: -
CDR3 length: 15

CDR3 protein: CASSSQGGAGNTIYF
CDR3 DNA: TGCGCCAGCAGCTCCCAAGGAGGGGCTGGAAACACCATATATTTT
J gene: TRBJ1-3
D gene: -
V gene: TRBV5-1
clone size: -
CDR3 length: 15

CDR3 protein: CASRPVGGNEQFF
CDR3 DNA: TGTGCCAGCAGACCTGTGGGGGGTAATGAGCAGTTCTTC
J gene: TRBJ2-1
D gene: -
V gene: TRBV3-1/TRBV3-2
clone size: -
CDR3 length: 13

CDR3 protein: CASTTQGTGNEQFF
CDR3 DNA: TGCGCCAGCACCACCCAAGGGACAGGCAATGAGCAGTTCTTC
J gene: TRBJ2-1
D gene: TRBD1
V gene: TRBV5-1
clone size: -
CDR3 length: 14

CDR3 protein: CASHTDPGTNYNEQFF
CDR3 DNA: TGCGCCAGCCATACCGACCCTGGGACAAACTACAATGAGCAGTTCTTC
J gene: TRBJ2-1
D gene: -
V gene: TRBV5-1
clone size: -
CDR3 length: 16

CDR3 protein: CASSPGGTGVVVAKNIQYF
CDR3 DNA: TGTGCCAGCAGTCCCGGGGGGACAGGGGTGGTTGTGGCCAAAAACATTCAGTACTTC
J gene: TRBJ2-4
D gene: TRBD1
V gene: TRBV6-6
clone size: -
CDR3 length: 19

CDR3 protein: CASSPSDLSYNEQFF
CDR3 DNA: TGTGCCAGCAGTCCTTCGGACTTATCCTACAATGAGCAGTTCTTC
J gene: TRBJ2-1
D gene: -
V gene: TRBV28
clone size: -
CDR3 length: 15

CDR3 protein: CASSLGQGAYEQYF
CDR3 DNA: TGTGCCAGCAGCTTGGGGCAGGGGGCCTACGAGCAGTACTTC
J gene: TRBJ2-7
D gene: TRBD1
V gene: TRBV7-2
clone size: -
CDR3 length: 14

CDR3 protein: CASSLEGLRNTIYF
CDR3 DNA: TGCGCCAGCAGCTTGGAGGGACTCAGAAACACCATATATTTT
J gene: TRBJ1-3
D gene: -
V gene: TRBV5-1
clone size: -
CDR3 length: 14

CDR3 protein: CASSEHRGIQPQHF
CDR3 DNA: TGCGCCAGCAGTGAGCACAGGGGGATTCAGCCCCAGCATTTT
J gene: TRBJ1-5
D gene: TRBD1
V gene: TRBV10-1
clone size: -
CDR3 length: 14

CDR3 protein: CASSFSSDRTGNTIYF
CDR3 DNA: TGTGCCAGCAGCTTTTCATCTGACAGGACTGGAAACACCATATATTTT
J gene: TRBJ1-3
D gene: -
V gene: TRBV3-1/TRBV3-2
clone size: -
CDR3 length: 16

CDR3 protein: CASSSGTDLNQPQHF
CDR3 DNA: TGTGCCAGCAGCTCCGGGACAGATTTAAATCAGCCCCAGCATTTT
J gene: TRBJ1-5
D gene: TRBD1
V gene: TRBV5-4
clone size: few
CDR3 length: 15

CDR3 protein: CASSQEEIDNEQFF
CDR3 DNA: TGCGCCAGCAGCCAAGAGGAGATCGACAATGAGCAGTTCTTC
J gene: TRBJ2-1
D gene: -
V gene: TRBV4-1
clone size: once
CDR3 length: 14

CDR3 protein: CASSKTGYQGPTKYNEQFF
CDR3 DNA: TGTGCCAGCAGCAAGACAGGGTATCAAGGACCTACAAAGTACAATGAGCAGTTCTTC
J gene: TRBJ2-1
D gene: -
V gene: TRBV21-1
clone size: -
CDR3 length: 19

CDR3 protein: CASARGIGTDTQYF
CDR3 DNA: TGTGCCAGCGCGCGGGGGATCGGCACAGATACGCAGTATTTT
J gene: TRBJ2-3
D gene: TRBD2
V gene: TRBV9
clone size: -
CDR3 length: 14

CDR3 protein: CASSPGLAGGQGNEQFF
CDR3 DNA: TGTGCCAGCAGCCCCGGACTAGCGGGGGGGCAGGGCAATGAGCAGTTCTTC
J gene: TRBJ2-1
D gene: TRBD2
V gene: TRBV5-4
clone size: -
CDR3 length: 17

CDR3 protein: CASSTGTSGKNEQFF
CDR3 DNA: TGTGCCAGCAGTACCGGGACTAGCGGGAAGAATGAGCAGTTCTTC
J gene: TRBJ2-1
D gene: TRBD2
V gene: TRBV27
clone size: -
CDR3 length: 15

CDR3 protein: CASSQEQGALPQHF
CDR3 DNA: TGTGCCAGCAGTCAGGAACAGGGGGCCCTTCCCCAGCATTTT
J gene: TRBJ1-5
D gene: TRBD1
V gene: TRBV7-2
clone size: -
CDR3 length: 14

CDR3 protein: CAWDRQGSSYEQYF
CDR3 DNA: TGTGCCTGGGATCGACAGGGGTCCTCCTACGAGCAGTACTTC
J gene: TRBJ2-7
D gene: TRBD1
V gene: TRBV30
clone size: -
CDR3 length: 14

CDR3 protein: CASSLAGGTLAKNIQYF
CDR3 DNA: TGTGCCAGCAGCTTGGCCGGGGGGACCTTAGCCAAAAACATTCAGTACTTC
J gene: TRBJ2-4
D gene: TRBD2
V gene: TRBV5-4
clone size: -
CDR3 length: 17

CDR3 protein: CASSKAGDLQETQYF
CDR3 DNA: TGTGCCAGCAGCAAGGCGGGGGACCTGCAAGAGACCCAGTACTTC
J gene: TRBJ2-5
D gene: TRBD2
V gene: TRBV5-5
clone size: -
CDR3 length: 15

CDR3 protein: CAIRPASGDYNEQFF
CDR3 DNA: TGTGCAATTCGCCCCGCTAGCGGGGATTACAATGAGCAGTTCTTC
J gene: TRBJ2-1
D gene: TRBD2
V gene: TRBV6-5
clone size: -
CDR3 length: 15

CDR3 protein: CASSQVRGNQPQHF
CDR3 DNA: TGTGCCAGCAGCCAAGTCCGGGGCAATCAGCCCCAGCATTTT
J gene: TRBJ1-5
D gene: -
V gene: TRBV3-1/TRBV3-2
clone size: -
CDR3 length: 14

CDR3 protein: CASSAGQGYNSPLHF
CDR3 DNA: TGTGCCAGTAGTGCCGGACAGGGATATAATTCACCCCTCCACTTT
J gene: TRBJ1-6
D gene: TRBD1
V gene: TRBV19
clone size: -
CDR3 length: 15

CDR3 protein: CASSLESGFLGLAADTQYF
CDR3 DNA: TGCGCCAGCAGCTTGGAGTCAGGGTTTCTTGGACTAGCGGCAGATACGCAGTATTTT
J gene: TRBJ2-3
D gene: TRBD2
V gene: TRBV5-1
clone size: -
CDR3 length: 19

CDR3 protein: CASSMGRGGQETQYF
CDR3 DNA: TGTGCCAGCAGCATGGGTCGGGGGGGACAAGAGACCCAGTACTTC
J gene: TRBJ2-5
D gene: TRBD2
V gene: TRBV6-5
clone size: -
CDR3 length: 15

CDR3 protein: CATSRDPPTNEKLFF
CDR3 DNA: TGTGCCACCAGCAGAGACCCTCCCACTAATGAAAAACTGTTTTTT
J gene: TRBJ1-4
D gene: -
V gene: TRBV15
clone size: -
CDR3 length: 15

CDR3 protein: CASSGGSGEKLFF
CDR3 DNA: TGTGCCAGCAGCGGGGGGAGCGGTGAAAAACTGTTTTTT
J gene: TRBJ1-4
D gene: -
V gene: TRBV7-9
clone size: few
CDR3 length: 13

CDR3 protein: CASSLDRGRTEAFF
CDR3 DNA: TGTGCCAGCTCGTTAGACAGGGGGCGTACTGAAGCTTTCTTT
J gene: TRBJ1-1
D gene: TRBD1
V gene: TRBV18
clone size: -
CDR3 length: 14

CDR3 protein: CASSTGLAGEAEQFF
CDR3 DNA: TGTGCCAGTAGTACGGGACTAGCGGGAGAAGCTGAGCAGTTCTTC
J gene: TRBJ2-1
D gene: TRBD2
V gene: TRBV19
clone size: -
CDR3 length: 15

CDR3 protein: CASRVRESTNTEAFF
CDR3 DNA: TGTGCCAGCAGGGTGCGGGAGTCAACAAACACTGAAGCTTTCTTT
J gene: TRBJ1-1
D gene: -
V gene: TRBV28
clone size: -
CDR3 length: 15

CDR3 protein: CASSLYREELYGYTF
CDR3 DNA: TGTGCCAGCAGTTTATACAGGGAAGAGCTCTATGGCTACACCTTC
J gene: TRBJ1-2
D gene: -
V gene: TRBV28
clone size: once
CDR3 length: 15

CDR3 protein: CASSPGTGPYEQYF
CDR3 DNA: TGTGCCAGCAGCCCCGGGACAGGTCCGTACGAGCAGTACTTC
J gene: TRBJ2-7
D gene: TRBD1
V gene: TRBV7-9
clone size: -
CDR3 length: 14

CDR3 protein: CASSEAAGALLEQYF
CDR3 DNA: TGTGCCAGCAGTGAAGCGGCAGGGGCCCTTCTCGAGCAGTACTTC
J gene: TRBJ2-7
D gene: -
V gene: TRBV2
clone size: -
CDR3 length: 15

CDR3 protein: CASSQMGAEGGNEQFF
CDR3 DNA: TGTGCCAGCTCTCAAATGGGGGCCGAGGGAGGGAATGAGCAGTTCTTC
J gene: TRBJ2-1
D gene: -
V gene: TRBV11-3
clone size: -
CDR3 length: 16

CDR3 protein: CASSPLAGSTGELFF
CDR3 DNA: TGTGCCAGCAGCCCCTTAGCGGGAAGCACCGGGGAGCTGTTTTTT
J gene: TRBJ2-2
D gene: TRBD2
V gene: TRBV11-3
clone size: -
CDR3 length: 15

CDR3 protein: CASSPRLARGVTEAFF
CDR3 DNA: TGTGCCAGCAGCCCCAGGCTGGCCAGGGGCGTCACTGAAGCTTTCTTT
J gene: TRBJ1-1
D gene: -
V gene: TRBV7-2
clone size: -
CDR3 length: 16

CDR3 protein: CASSSQGAETQYF
CDR3 DNA: TGCGCCAGCAGCTCTCAGGGGGCAGAGACCCAGTACTTC
J gene: TRBJ2-5
D gene: TRBD1
V gene: TRBV4-3
clone size: few
CDR3 length: 13

CDR3 protein: CASSSGTVNTGELFF
CDR3 DNA: TGTGCCAGCAGCTCCGGGACAGTGAACACCGGGGAGCTGTTTTTT
J gene: TRBJ2-2
D gene: TRBD1
V gene: TRBV5-4
clone size: -
CDR3 length: 15

CDR3 protein: CASSAGFVPTDTQYF
CDR3 DNA: TGTGCCAGCAGCGCAGGGTTTGTCCCCACAGATACGCAGTATTTT
J gene: TRBJ2-3
D gene: -
V gene: TRBV9
clone size: once
CDR3 length: 15

CDR3 protein: CASSSLPGHDYEQYF
CDR3 DNA: TGTGCCAGCAGTTCTCTTCCGGGACACGACTACGAGCAGTACTTC
J gene: TRBJ2-7
D gene: -
V gene: TRBV3-1/TRBV3-2
clone size: -
CDR3 length: 15

CDR3 protein: CASSSLADQETQYF
CDR3 DNA: TGTGCCAGCAGCTCTCTAGCGGACCAAGAGACCCAGTACTTC
J gene: TRBJ2-5
D gene: TRBD2
V gene: TRBV11-2
clone size: few
CDR3 length: 14

CDR3 protein: CASSYSDRGYEAFF
CDR3 DNA: TGTGCCAGCAGTTATTCGGACAGGGGGTATGAAGCTTTCTTT
J gene: TRBJ1-1
D gene: TRBD1
V gene: TRBV6-5
clone size: -
CDR3 length: 14

CDR3 protein: CASSTGDSTDTQYF
CDR3 DNA: TGTGCCAGTAGTACAGGGGACAGTACAGATACGCAGTATTTT
J gene: TRBJ2-3
D gene: TRBD1
V gene: TRBV19
clone size: -
CDR3 length: 14

CDR3 protein: CASSTRGRELEAFF
CDR3 DNA: TGTGCCAGCAGCACGAGGGGGCGCGAGTTGGAAGCTTTCTTT
J gene: TRBJ1-1
D gene: TRBD1
V gene: TRBV7-8
clone size: few
CDR3 length: 14

CDR3 protein: CASSLPGSKEQYF
CDR3 DNA: TGTGCCAGCAGCTTACCCGGGAGTAAGGAGCAGTACTTC
J gene: TRBJ2-7
D gene: -
V gene: TRBV7-2
clone size: once
CDR3 length: 13

CDR3 protein: CALGGNRTGATGELFF
CDR3 DNA: TGTGCCCTAGGGGGAAACAGGACAGGGGCCACCGGGGAGCTGTTTTTT
J gene: TRBJ2-2
D gene: TRBD1
V gene: TRBV15
clone size: -
CDR3 length: 16

CDR3 protein: CASSPSAAGGPGRNEQFF
CDR3 DNA: TGCGCCAGCAGTCCTAGCGCGGCGGGAGGGCCGGGAAGGAATGAGCAGTTCTTC
J gene: TRBJ2-1
D gene: TRBD2
V gene: TRBV5-1
clone size: -
CDR3 length: 18

CDR3 protein: CASRGYPLGAGAGTDTQYF
CDR3 DNA: TGTGCCAGCAGAGGATACCCCCTAGGAGCAGGGGCGGGCACAGATACGCAGTATTTT
J gene: TRBJ2-3
D gene: -
V gene: TRBV28
clone size: -
CDR3 length: 19

CDR3 protein: CASSSSRDRGTNEKLFF
CDR3 DNA: TGTGCCAGCAGCTCGTCCCGGGACAGGGGCACTAATGAAAAACTGTTTTTT
J gene: TRBJ1-4
D gene: TRBD1
V gene: TRBV7-9
clone size: few
CDR3 length: 17

CDR3 protein: CASSVEGDRGPYNEQFF
CDR3 DNA: TGTGCCAGCAGCGTAGAAGGGGACAGGGGGCCCTACAATGAGCAGTTCTTC
J gene: TRBJ2-1
D gene: TRBD1
V gene: TRBV9
clone size: -
CDR3 length: 17